The 3 T cell receptor beta chains below come from one sample, sequenced in a study of cytomegalovirus exposure and HLA in healthy donors. Both 60 Vbeta primers and 13 Jbeta primers went into the PCR. Here immunoSEQ multiplex PCR was the method, and the copy in TCRdb shows in-frame clones only, minus some. The sample holds about 180,000 clones, 75% to 85% seen once. The source material was PBMCs. These receptors were obtained from a young woman in good health and CMV-seropositive.

The chain employs TRBV6-1 and TRBJ1-5, with 8 nucleotides matching TRBD1. J gave up 6 bases and V 6 bases, and 4 bases lay outside the gene matches. The CDR3 loop spans 13 amino acids. CDR1 MNHNS and CDR2 SASEGT come from the germline V gene. As DNA, the CDR3 is TGTGCCAGCAGGGACAGGGAAGGTCAGCCCCAGCATTTT. Translated: CASRDREGQPQHF.

The rearrangement links TRBV7-2 to TRBJ2-3; D uncertain. Germline assignment: CDR1 SGHTA and CDR2 FQGNSA. The V end lost 1 base, the J end lost 4 bases, and 6 bases lay between the germline ends. The CDR3 has 13 residues. The CDR3 DNA reads as TGTGCCAGCAGCTTAGACTTTTCAGATACGCAGTATTTT. It encodes CASSLDFSDTQYF.

The rearrangement links TRBV6-5 to TRBJ1-3; D ambiguous. The CDR3 runs to 14 residues. The germline V gene has CDR1 MNHEY and CDR2 SVGAGI. Trimming removed 10 bases at V and 0 bases at J, with 13 bases between. CDR3 sequence: CATMLASSGNTIYF. The DNA for the CDR3 is TGTGCCACCATGCTTGCGAGCTCTGGAAACACCATATATTTT.